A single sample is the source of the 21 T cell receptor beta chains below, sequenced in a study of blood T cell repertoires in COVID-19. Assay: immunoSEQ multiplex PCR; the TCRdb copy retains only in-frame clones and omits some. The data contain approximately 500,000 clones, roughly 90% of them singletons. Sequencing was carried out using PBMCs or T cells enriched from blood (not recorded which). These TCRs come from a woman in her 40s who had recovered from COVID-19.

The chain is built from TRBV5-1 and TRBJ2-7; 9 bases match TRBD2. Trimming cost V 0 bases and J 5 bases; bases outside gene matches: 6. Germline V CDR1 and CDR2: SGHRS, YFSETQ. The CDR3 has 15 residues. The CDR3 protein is CASSLVVAGANEQYF. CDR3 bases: TGCGCCAGCAGCTTGGTAGTAGCGGGGGCTAACGAGCAGTACTTC.

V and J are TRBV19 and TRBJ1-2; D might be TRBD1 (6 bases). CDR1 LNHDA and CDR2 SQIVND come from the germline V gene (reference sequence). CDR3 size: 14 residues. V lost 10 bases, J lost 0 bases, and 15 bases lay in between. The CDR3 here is CATSPDSTNYGYTF. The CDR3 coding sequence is TGTGCCACTTCTCCGGACAGCACTAACTATGGCTACACCTTC.

The CDR3 reads CSVGLSYEQYF. The DNA of the CDR3 is TGCAGCGTTGGACTCTCCTACGAGCAGTACTTC. The chain combines TRBV29-1 with TRBJ2-7; D remains ambiguous. In germline, CDR1 is SQVTM, CDR2 ANQGSEA. Trimming cost V 4 bases and J 0 bases, with 4 bases left between them. The CDR3 runs to 11 residues.

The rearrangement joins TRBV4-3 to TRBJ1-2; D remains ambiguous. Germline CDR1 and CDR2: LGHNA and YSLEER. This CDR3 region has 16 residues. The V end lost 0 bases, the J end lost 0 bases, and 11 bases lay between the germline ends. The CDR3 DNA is TGCGCCAGCAGCCAAGAGGTCGCCCCTACTAACTATGGCTACACCTTC. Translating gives CASSQEVAPTNYGYTF.

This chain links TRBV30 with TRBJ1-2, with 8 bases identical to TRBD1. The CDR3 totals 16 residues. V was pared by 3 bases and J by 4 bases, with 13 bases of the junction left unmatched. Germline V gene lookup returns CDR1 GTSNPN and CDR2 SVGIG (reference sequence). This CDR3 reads CAWRGGQGGSGYGYTF. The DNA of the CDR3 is TGTGCCTGGAGGGGCGGACAGGGAGGTTCTGGCTATGGCTACACCTTC.

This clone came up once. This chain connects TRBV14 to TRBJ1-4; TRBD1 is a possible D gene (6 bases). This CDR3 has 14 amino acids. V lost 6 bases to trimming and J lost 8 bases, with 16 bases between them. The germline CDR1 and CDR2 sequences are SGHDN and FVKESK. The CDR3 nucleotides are TGTGCCAGCAGTCCCAGGGGAAATGACGAAAAACTGTTTTTT. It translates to CASSPRGNDEKLFF.

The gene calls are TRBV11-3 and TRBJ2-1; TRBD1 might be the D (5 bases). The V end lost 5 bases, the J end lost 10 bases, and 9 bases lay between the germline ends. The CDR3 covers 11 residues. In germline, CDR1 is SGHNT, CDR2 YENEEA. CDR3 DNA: TGTGCCAGCAGCGAAGACAGCGAGCAGTTCTTC. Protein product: CASSEDSEQFF.

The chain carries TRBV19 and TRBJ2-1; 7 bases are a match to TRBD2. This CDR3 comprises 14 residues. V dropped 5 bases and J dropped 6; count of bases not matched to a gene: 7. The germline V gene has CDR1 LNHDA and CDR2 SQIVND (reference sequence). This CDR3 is CASSGGGLFNEQFF. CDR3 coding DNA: TGTGCCAGTAGTGGGGGGGGACTTTTCAATGAGCAGTTCTTC.

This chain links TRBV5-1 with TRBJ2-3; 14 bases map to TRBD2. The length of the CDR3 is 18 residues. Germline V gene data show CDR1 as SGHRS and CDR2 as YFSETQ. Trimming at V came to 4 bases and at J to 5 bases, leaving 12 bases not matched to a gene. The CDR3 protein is CASSRGLAGARARDTQYF. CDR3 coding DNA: TGCGCCAGCAGCCGGGGACTAGCGGGAGCCCGGGCGCGAGATACGCAGTATTTT.

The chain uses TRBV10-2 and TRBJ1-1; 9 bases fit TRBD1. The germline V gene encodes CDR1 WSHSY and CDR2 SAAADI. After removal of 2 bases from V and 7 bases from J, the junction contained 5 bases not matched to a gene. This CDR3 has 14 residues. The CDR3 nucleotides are TGCGCCAGCAGTGAGACAGGGGGCGTCAATGAAGCTTTCTTT. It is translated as CASSETGGVNEAFF.

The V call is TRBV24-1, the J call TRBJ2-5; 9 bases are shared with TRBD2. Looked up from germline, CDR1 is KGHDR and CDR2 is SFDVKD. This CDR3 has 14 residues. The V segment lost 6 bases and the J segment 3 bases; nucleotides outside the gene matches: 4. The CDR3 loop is CATSHSSGKETQYF. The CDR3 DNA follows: TGTGCCACCAGTCATTCTAGCGGGAAAGAGACCCAGTACTTC.

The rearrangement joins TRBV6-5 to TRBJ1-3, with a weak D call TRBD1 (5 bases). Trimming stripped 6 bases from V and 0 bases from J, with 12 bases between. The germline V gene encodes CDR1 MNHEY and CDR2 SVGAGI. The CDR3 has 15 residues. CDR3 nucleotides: TGTGCCAGCAGCTCAGGGTTTCTCTCTGGAAACACCATATATTTT. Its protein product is CASSSGFLSGNTIYF.

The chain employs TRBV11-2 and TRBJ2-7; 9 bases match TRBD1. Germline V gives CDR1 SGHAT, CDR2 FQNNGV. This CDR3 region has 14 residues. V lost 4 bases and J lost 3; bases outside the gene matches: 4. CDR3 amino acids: CASSSRTGDYEQYF. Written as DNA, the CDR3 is TGTGCCAGCAGCTCCCGGACAGGGGACTACGAGCAGTACTTC.

Here the CDR3 reads CASSPGTFRGEKLFF. CDR3 in DNA: TGTGCCAGCAGCCCTGGGACATTTCGGGGAGAAAAACTGTTTTTT. V is TRBV7-9 and J is TRBJ1-4, with D perhaps TRBD1 (6 bases). The CDR3 contains 15 residues. V lost 5 bases and J lost 8, with 18 bases in between. The V gene's germline CDR1 is SEHNR and CDR2 FQNEAQ (reference sequence).

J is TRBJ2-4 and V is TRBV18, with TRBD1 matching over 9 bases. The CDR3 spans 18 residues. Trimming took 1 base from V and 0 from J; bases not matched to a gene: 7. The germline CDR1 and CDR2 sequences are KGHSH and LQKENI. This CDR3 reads CASSPLGGQGRAKNIQYF. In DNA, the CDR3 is TGTGCCAGCTCACCACTGGGGGGACAGGGCCGAGCCAAAAACATTCAGTACTTC.

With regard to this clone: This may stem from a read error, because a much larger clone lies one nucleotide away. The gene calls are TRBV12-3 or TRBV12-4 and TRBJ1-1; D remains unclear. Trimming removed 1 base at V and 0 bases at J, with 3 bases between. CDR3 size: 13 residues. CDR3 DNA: TGTGCCAGCAGTTTAGACATGAACACTGAAGCTTTCTTT. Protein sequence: CASSLDMNTEAFF.

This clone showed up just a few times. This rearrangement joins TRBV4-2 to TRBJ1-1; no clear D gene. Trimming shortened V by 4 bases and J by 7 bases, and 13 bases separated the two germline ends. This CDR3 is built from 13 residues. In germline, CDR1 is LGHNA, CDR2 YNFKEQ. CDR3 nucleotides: TGTGCCAGCAGCCTTGCGGATAGAGATGAAGCTTTCTTT. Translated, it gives CASSLADRDEAFF.

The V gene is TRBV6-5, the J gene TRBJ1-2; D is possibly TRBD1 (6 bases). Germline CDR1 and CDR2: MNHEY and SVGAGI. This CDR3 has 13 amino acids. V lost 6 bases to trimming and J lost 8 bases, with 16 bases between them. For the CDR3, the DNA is TGTGCCAGCAGCTCCCCGACAGGCCCCGGCTACACCTTC. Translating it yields CASSSPTGPGYTF.

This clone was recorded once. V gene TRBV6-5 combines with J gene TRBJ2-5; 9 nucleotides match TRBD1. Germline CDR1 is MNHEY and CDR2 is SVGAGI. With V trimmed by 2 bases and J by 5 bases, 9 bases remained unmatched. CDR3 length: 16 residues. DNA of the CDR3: TGTGCCAGCAGTTACACACGACAGGGGGTGGGCGAGACCCAGTACTTC. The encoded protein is CASSYTRQGVGETQYF.

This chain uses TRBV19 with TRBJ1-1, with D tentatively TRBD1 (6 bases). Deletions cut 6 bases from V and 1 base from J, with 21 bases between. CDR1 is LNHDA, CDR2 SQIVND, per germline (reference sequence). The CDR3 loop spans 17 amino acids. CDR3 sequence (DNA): TGTGCCAGTAGCTCACTTAACCGGCTAGGGGGGAACACTGAAGCTTTCTTT. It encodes CASSSLNRLGGNTEAFF.

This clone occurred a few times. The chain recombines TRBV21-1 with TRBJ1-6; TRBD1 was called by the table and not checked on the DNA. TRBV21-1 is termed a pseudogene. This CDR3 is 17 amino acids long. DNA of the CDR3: TGTGCCAGCAGCAATTTTAGGGACATCGAGTATAATTCACCCCTCCACTTT. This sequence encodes CASSNFRDIEYNSPLHF.